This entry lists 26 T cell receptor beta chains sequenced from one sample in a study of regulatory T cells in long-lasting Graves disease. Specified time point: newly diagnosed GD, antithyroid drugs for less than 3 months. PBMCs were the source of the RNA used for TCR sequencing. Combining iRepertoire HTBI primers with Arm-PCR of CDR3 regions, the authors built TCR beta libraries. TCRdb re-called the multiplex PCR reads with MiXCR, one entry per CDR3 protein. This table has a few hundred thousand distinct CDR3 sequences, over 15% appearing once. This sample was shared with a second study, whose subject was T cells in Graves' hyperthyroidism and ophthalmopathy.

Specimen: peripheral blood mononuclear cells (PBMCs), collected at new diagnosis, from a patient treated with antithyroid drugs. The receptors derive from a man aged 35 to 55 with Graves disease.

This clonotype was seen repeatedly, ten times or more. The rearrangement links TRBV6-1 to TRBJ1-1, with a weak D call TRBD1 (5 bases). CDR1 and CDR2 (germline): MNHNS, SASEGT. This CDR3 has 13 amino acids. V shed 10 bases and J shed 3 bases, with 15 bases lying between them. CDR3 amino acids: CAIKGETHTEAFF. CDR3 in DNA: TGTGCCATCAAAGGGGAAACGCACACTGAAGCTTTCTTT.

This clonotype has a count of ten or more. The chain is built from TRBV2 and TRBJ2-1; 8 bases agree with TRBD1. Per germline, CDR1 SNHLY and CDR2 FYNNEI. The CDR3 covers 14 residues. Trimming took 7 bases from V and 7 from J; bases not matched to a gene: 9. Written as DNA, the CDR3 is TGTGCCAGCATGGGTAGCAGGGGGCGGAATGAGCAGTTCTTC. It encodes CASMGSRGRNEQFF.

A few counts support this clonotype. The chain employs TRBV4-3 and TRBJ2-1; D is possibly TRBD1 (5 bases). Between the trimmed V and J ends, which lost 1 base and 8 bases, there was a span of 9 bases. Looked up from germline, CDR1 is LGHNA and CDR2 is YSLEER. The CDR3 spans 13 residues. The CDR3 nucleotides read TGCGCCAGCAGCCAAGCGCAGGGCGATGAGCAGTTCTTC. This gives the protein CASSQAQGDEQFF.

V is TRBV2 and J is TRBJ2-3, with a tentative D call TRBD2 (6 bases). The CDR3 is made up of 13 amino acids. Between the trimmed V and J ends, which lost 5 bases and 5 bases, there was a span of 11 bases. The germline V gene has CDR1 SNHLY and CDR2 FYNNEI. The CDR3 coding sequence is TGTGCCAGCAGTCTGCGGGGAGGAGATACGCAGTATTTT. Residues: CASSLRGGDTQYF.

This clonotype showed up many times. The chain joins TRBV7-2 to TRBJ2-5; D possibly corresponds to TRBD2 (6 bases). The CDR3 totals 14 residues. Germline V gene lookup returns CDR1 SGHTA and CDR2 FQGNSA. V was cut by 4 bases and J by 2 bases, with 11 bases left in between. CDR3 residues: CASSSKRVQETQYF. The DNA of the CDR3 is TGTGCCAGCAGCTCGAAGCGGGTACAAGAGACCCAGTACTTC.

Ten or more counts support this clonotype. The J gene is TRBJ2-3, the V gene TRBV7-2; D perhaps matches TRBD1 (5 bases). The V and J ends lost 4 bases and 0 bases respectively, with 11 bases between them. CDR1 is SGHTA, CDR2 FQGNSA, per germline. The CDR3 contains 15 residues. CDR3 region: CASSYWGTSTDTQYF. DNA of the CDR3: TGTGCCAGCAGCTACTGGGGCACCAGCACAGATACGCAGTATTTT. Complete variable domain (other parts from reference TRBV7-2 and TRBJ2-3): GAGVSQSPSNKVTEKGKDVELRCDPISGHTALYWYRQSLGQGLEFLIYFQGNSAPDKSGLPSDRFSAERTGGSVSTLTIQRTQQEDSAVYLCASSYWGTSTDTQYFGPGTRLTVL.

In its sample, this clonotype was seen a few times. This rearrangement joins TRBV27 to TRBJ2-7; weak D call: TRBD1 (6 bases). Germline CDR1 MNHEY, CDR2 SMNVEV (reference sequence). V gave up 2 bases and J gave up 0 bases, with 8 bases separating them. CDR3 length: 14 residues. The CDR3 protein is CASSLRQASYEQYF. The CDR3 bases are TGTGCCAGCAGTTTAAGACAGGCCTCCTACGAGCAGTACTTC.

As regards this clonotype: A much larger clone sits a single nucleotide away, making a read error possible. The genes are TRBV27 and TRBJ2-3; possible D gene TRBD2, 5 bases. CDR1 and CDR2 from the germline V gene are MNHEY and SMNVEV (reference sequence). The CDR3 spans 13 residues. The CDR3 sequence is CASSLYGVDAQYF. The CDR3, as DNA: TGTGCCAGCAGTTTATACGGGGTAGATGCGCAGTATTTT.

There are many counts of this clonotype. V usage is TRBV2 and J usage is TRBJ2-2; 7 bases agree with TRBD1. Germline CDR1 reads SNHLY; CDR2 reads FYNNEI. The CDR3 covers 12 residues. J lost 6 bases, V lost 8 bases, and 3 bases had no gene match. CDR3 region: CASQGVSGELFF. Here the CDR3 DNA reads TGTGCCAGCCAGGGGGTTTCCGGGGAGCTGTTTTTT.

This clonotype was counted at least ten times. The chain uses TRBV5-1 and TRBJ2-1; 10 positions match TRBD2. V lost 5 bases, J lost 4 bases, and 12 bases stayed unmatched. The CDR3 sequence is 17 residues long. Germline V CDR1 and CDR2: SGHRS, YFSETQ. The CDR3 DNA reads TGCGCCAGCAGAGATGAGTCGACTAGCGGGCTGTACAATGAGCAGTTCTTC. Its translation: CASRDESTSGLYNEQFF.

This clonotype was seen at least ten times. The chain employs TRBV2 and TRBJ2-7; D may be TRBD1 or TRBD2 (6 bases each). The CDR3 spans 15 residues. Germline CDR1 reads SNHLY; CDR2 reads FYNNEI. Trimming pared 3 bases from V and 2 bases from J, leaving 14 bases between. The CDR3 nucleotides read TGTGCCAGCAGTGACAGCAGGGGACTCCCCTACGAGCAGTACTTC. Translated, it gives CASSDSRGLPYEQYF.

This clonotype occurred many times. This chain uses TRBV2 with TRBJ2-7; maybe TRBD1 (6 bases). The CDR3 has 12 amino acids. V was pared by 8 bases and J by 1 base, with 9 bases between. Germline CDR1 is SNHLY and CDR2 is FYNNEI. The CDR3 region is CASLQGSYEQYF. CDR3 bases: TGTGCCAGCCTACAGGGATCCTACGAGCAGTACTTC.

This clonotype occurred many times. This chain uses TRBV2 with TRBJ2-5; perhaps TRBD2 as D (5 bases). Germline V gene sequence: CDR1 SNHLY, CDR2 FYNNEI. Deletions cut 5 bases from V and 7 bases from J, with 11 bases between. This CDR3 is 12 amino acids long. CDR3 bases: TGTGCCAGCAGTCCTAGAGAGGGGACCCAGTACTTC. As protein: CASSPREGTQYF.

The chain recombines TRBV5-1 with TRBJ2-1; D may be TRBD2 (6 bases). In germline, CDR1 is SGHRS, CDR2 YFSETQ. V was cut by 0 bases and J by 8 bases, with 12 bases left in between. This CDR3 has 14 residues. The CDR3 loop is CASSLVSGVDEQFF. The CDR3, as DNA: TGCGCCAGCAGCTTGGTGTCGGGGGTGGATGAGCAGTTCTTC.

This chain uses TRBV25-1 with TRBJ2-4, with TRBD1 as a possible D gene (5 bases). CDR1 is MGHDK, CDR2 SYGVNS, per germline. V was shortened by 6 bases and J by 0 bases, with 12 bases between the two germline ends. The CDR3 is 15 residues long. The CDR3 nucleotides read TGTGCCAGCAGGGGGAAAAGGGGAGCCAAAAACATTCAGTACTTC. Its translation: CASRGKRGAKNIQYF.

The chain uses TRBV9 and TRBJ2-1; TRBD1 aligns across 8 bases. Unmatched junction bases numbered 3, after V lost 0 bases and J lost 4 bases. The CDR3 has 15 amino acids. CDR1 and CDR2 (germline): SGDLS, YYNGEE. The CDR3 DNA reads TGTGCCAGCAGCGTAGATGGGGACAGGTACAATGAGCAGTTCTTC. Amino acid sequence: CASSVDGDRYNEQFF.

The CDR3 DNA sequence: TGTGCCAGTAGAAGACTGACAGGGGAACACACTGAAGCTTTCTTT. Translation: CASRRLTGEHTEAFF. The chain joins TRBV19 to TRBJ1-1, with 8 bases aligning to TRBD1. J lost 3 bases, V lost 6 bases, and 9 bases had no gene match. CDR3 length: 15 residues. Germline CDR1 LNHDA, CDR2 SQIVND (reference sequence).

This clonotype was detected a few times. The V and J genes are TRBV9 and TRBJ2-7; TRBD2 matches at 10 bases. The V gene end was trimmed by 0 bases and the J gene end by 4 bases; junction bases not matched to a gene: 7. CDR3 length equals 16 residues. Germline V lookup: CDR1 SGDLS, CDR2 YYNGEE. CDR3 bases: TGTGCCAGCAGCGTAGGAACTAGCGGGGAAGGTTACGAGCAGTACTTC. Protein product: CASSVGTSGEGYEQYF. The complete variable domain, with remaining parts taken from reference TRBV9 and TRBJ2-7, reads DSGVTQTPKHLITATGQRVTLRCSPRSGDLSVYWYQQSLDQGLQFLIQYYNGEERAKGNILERFSAQQFPDLHSELNLSSLELGDSALYFCASSVGTSGEGYEQYFGPGTRLTVT.

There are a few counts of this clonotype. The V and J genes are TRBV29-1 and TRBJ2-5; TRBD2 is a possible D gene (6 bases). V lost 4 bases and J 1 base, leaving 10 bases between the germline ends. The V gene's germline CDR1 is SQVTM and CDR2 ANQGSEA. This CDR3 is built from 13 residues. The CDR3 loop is CSVGGDSQETQYF. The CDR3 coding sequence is TGCAGCGTTGGGGGGGATTCCCAAGAGACCCAGTACTTC.

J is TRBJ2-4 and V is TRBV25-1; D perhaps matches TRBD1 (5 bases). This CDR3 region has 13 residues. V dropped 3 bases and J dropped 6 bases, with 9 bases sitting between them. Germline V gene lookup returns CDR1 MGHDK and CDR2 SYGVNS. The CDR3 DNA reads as TGTGCCAGCAGTGAGGCAGGGATAAACATTCAGTACTTC. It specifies CASSEAGINIQYF.

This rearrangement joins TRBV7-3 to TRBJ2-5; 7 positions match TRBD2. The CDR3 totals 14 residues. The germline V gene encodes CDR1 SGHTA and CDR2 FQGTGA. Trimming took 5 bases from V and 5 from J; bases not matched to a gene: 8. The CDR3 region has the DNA TGTGCCAGCAGCCAAAACGGGGGGTTTGAGACCCAGTACTTC. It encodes CASSQNGGFETQYF.

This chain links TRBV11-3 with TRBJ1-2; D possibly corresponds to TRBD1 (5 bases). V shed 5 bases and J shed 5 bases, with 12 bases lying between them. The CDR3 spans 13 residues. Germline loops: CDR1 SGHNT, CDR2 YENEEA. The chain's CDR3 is CASSQGTHYGYTF. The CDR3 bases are TGTGCCAGCAGCCAGGGTACTCATTATGGCTACACCTTC.

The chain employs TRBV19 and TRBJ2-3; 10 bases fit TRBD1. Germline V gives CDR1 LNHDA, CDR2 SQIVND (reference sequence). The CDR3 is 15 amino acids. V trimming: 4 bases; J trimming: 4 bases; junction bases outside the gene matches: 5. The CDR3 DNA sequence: TGTGCCAGTAGTACCCGGACAGGGGGTGCAGATACGCAGTATTTT. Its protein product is CASSTRTGGADTQYF.

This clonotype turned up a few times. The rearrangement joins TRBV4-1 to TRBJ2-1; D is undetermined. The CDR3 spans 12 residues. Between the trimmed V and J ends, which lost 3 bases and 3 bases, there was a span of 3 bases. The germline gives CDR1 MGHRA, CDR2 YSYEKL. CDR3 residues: CASSQFYNEQFF. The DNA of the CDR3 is TGCGCCAGCAGCCAGTTCTACAATGAGCAGTTCTTC.

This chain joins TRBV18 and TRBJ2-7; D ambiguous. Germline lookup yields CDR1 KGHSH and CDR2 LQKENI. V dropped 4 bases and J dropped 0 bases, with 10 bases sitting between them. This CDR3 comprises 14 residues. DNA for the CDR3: TGTGCCAGCTCACGGCCGGGTTTCTCCTACGAGCAGTACTTC. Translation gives CASSRPGFSYEQYF.

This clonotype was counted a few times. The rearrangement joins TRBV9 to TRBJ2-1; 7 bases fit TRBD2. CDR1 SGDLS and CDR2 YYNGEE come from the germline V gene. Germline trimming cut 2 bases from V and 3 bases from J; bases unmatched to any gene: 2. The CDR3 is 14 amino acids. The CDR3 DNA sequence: TGTGCCAGCAGCGTGTCGGGGGGCTACAATGAGCAGTTCTTC. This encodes CASSVSGGYNEQFF.